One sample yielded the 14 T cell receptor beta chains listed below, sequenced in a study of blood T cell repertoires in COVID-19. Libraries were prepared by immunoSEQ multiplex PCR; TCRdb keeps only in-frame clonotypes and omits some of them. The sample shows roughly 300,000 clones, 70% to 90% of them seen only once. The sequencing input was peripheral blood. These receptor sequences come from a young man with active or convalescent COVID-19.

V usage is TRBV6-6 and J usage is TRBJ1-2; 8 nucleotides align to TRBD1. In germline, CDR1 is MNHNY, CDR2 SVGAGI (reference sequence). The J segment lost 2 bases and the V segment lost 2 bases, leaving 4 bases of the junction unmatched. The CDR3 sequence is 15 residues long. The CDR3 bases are TGTGCCAGCAGTTACCTCCGGACAGGGAACTATGGCTACACCTTC. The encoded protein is CASSYLRTGNYGYTF.

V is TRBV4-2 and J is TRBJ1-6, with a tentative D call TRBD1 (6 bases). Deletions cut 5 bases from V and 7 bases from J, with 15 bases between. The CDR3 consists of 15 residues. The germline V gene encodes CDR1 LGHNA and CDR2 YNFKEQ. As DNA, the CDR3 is TGTGCCAGCAGCACCCGGGACACGGAGAATTCACCCCTCCACTTT. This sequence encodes CASSTRDTENSPLHF.

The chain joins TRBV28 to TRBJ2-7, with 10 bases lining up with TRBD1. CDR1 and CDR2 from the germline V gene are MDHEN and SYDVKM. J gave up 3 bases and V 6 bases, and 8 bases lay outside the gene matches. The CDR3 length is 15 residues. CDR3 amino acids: CASRQDRGHFYEQYF. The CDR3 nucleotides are TGTGCCAGCAGGCAAGACAGGGGGCATTTCTACGAGCAGTACTTC.

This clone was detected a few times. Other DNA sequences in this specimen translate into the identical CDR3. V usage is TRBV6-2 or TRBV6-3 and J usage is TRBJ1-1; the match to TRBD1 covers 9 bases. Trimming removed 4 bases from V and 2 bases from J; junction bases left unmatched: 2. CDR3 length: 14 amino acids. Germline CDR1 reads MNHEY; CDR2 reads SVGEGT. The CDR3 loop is CASSLGQGNTEAFF. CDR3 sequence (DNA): TGTGCCAGCAGTTTGGGACAGGGAAACACTGAAGCTTTCTTT.

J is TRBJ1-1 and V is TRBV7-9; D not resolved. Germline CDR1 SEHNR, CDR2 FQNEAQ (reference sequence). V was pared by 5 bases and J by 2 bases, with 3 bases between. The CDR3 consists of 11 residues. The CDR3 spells CASSLNTEAFF. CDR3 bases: TGTGCCAGCAGCCTTAACACTGAAGCTTTCTTT.

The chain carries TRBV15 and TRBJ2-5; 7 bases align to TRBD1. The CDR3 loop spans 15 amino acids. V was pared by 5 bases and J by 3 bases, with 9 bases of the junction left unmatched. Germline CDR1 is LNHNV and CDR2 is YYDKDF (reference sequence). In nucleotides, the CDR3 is TGTGCCACCAGCGGTCCCGGGACAGATAAAGAGACCCAGTACTTC. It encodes CATSGPGTDKETQYF.

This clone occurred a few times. CDR3 region: CASGGEGSYEQYF. The CDR3 nucleotides are TGTGCCAGCGGGGGGGAGGGCTCCTACGAGCAGTACTTC. The J gene is TRBJ2-7, the V gene TRBV2, with TRBD2 identical over 7 bases. Germline values: CDR1 SNHLY, CDR2 FYNNEI. The CDR3 is made up of 13 amino acids. The V and J ends lost 8 bases and 0 bases, in that order; junction bases with no gene match: 4.

CDR3 sequence: CASSAGAGGLTDTQYF. The CDR3, as DNA: TGTGCCAGCAGCGCAGGGGCGGGGGGGCTCACAGATACGCAGTATTTT. This chain connects TRBV9 to TRBJ2-3, with 9 bases matching TRBD2. Looked up from germline, CDR1 is SGDLS and CDR2 is YYNGEE. J was trimmed by 2 bases and V by 3 bases; bases with no gene match: 7. This CDR3 is 16 amino acids long.

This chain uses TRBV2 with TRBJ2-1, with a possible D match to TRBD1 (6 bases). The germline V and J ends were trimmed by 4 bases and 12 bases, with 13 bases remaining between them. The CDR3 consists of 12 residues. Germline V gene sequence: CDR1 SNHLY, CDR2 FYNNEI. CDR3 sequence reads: CASSVPRGLQFF. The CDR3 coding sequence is TGTGCCAGCAGTGTTCCTAGGGGGTTGCAGTTCTTC.

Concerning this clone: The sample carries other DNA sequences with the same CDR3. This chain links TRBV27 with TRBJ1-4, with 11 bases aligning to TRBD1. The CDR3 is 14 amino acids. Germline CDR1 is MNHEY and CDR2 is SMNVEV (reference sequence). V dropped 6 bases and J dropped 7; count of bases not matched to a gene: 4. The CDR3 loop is CASSPGQGGEKLFF. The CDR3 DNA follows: TGTGCCAGCAGCCCGGGACAGGGGGGTGAAAAACTGTTTTTT. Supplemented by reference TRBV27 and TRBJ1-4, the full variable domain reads EAQVTQNPRYLITVTGKKLTVTCSQNMNHEYMSWYRQDPGLGLRQIYYSMNVEVTDKGDVPEGYKVSRKEKRNFPLILESPSPNQTSLYFCASSPGQGGEKLFFGSGTQLSVL.

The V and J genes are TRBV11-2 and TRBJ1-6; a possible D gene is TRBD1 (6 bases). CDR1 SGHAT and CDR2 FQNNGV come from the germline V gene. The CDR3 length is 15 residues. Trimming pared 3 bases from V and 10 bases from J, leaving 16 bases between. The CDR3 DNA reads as TGTGCCAGCAGCTTGAACAGGGAGGGTAACTCACCCCTCCACTTT. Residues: CASSLNREGNSPLHF.

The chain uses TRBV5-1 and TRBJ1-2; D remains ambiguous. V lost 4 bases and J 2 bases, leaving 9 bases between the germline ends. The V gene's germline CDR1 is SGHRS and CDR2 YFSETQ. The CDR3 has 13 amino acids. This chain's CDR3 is CASSGGRNYGYTF. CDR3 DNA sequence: TGCGCCAGCAGCGGCGGGAGGAACTATGGCTACACCTTC.

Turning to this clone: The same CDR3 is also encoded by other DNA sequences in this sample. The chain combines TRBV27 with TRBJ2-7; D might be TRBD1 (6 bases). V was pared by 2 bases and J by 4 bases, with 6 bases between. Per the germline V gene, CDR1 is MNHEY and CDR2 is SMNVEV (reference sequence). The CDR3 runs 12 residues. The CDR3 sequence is CASSLQGYEQYF. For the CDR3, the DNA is TGTGCCAGCAGTTTACAGGGGTACGAGCAGTACTTC.

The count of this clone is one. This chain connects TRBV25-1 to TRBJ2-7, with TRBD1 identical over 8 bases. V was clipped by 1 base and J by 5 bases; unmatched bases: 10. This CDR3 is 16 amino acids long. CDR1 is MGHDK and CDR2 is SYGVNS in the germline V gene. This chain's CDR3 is CASSESLGQGANEQYF. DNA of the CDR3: TGTGCCAGCAGTGAATCTTTGGGGCAGGGGGCCAACGAGCAGTACTTC.